This T cell receptor (beta chain) comes out of a study of CD8 T cells in ankylosing spondylitis. TCRdb reprocessed the 5' RACE reads with MiXCR, giving one entry per CDR3 protein. The sample yields approximately 92,000 distinct CDR3 sequences, about 9% seen once. CDR1 is MNHEY and CDR2 is SMNVEV in the germline V gene (reference sequence). V lost 5 bases and J lost 6; bases outside the gene matches: 6. The CDR3 length is 14 residues. Sequenced sample: blood, either unsorted or a sorted T cell fraction (not recorded which). This receptor was identified in a male donor with ankylosing spondylitis or in good health (not recorded which). The V gene is TRBV27, the J gene TRBJ2-2; 7 nucleotides match TRBD1. The CDR3 spells CASSLTGYAGELFF. Written as DNA, the CDR3 is TGTGCCAGCAGTCTGACAGGGTATGCCGGGGAGCTGTTTTTT.